Given below is one TCR beta chain in context. Antigen unknown. This entry belongs to a study of CXCR3-negative and CXCR3-positive naive CD8 T cells. Study-level information: Around 140 million TRB reads were obtained overall (about 1.5 +/- 0.3 million per library).

Libraries were UMI-labeled 5' RACE TRB cDNA. TCRdb processed the 5' RACE reads again and assigns one entry to each CDR3 protein, with no DNA. The sample has over 50,000 distinct CDR3 sequences. In germline, CDR1 is MNHEY, CDR2 SVGEGT. The CDR3 has 14 amino acids. Study results and limitations: CXCR3-expressing naive cells carried TRB CDR3s more hydrophobic than those of CXCR3-negative naive cells. Freshly isolated PBMCs were used in most assays, given partial CXCR3 loss after freezing.

Material: naive CXCR3+ CD8+ T cells from blood. Subset in this sample: CD45RO-CCR7+CD27+CD95- naive CD8+ T cells expressing CXCR3 (TNR3+). V is TRBV6-2 or TRBV6-3 and J is TRBJ2-7; the TRBD1 assignment by TCRdb is unverifiable without DNA. This clonotype was obtained from a human donor in good health. Some clones in this sample may be carry-over from other donors' samples. The CDR3 sequence is CASSYPGGGYEQYF.